Below, 5 T cell receptor beta chains from the same sample are listed, as sequenced in a study of blood T cell repertoires in COVID-19. Clones were read by immunoSEQ multiplex PCR, and TCRdb kept only the in-frame ones, dropping some. The sample includes about 400,000 clones, 70% to 90% of them seen just once. Sequences were obtained from PBMCs or T cells enriched from blood (not recorded which). These receptor sequences come from a woman in her twenties or thirties with acute COVID-19.

Details on this clone: Other DNA sequences in this specimen translate into the identical CDR3. The V gene is TRBV5-1, the J gene TRBJ2-7; the D gene is possibly TRBD2 (5 bases). V lost 0 bases, J lost 4 bases, and 11 bases lay in between. This CDR3 contains 14 residues. In germline, CDR1 is SGHRS, CDR2 YFSETQ. CDR3 nucleotide sequence: TGCGCCAGCAGCTTGGTTCCGGGGAGTTACGAGCAGTACTTC. It is translated as CASSLVPGSYEQYF.

This clone was seen a few times. The chain joins TRBV6-4 to TRBJ2-3; D perhaps matches TRBD1 (5 bases). V lost 0 bases and J lost 0, with 13 bases in between. CDR1 is MRHNA and CDR2 is SNTAGT in the germline V gene. The CDR3 has 17 amino acids. The CDR3 nucleotides are TGTGCCAGCAGTGACTCCAGGGTCCCCTCCAGCACAGATACGCAGTATTTT. Amino acid sequence: CASSDSRVPSSTDTQYF.

V and J are TRBV6-5 and TRBJ2-7, with D hard to call. CDR1 is MNHEY and CDR2 is SVGAGI in the germline V gene. V lost 0 bases, J lost 5 bases, and 17 bases lay in between. The CDR3 is 16 residues long. The CDR3 DNA is TGTGCCAGCAGTTACTCGATCGGCGGTGCACTCCACGAGCAGTACTTC. It is translated as CASSYSIGGALHEQYF.

J is TRBJ2-7 and V is TRBV12-3 or TRBV12-4; weak D call: TRBD1 (5 bases). Trimming took 3 bases from V and 4 from J, leaving 10 bases between them. CDR3 size: 13 residues. The CDR3 is CASSFQRGYEQYF. Here the CDR3 DNA reads TGTGCCAGCAGTTTCCAAAGGGGTTACGAGCAGTACTTC.

This clone was seen more than once but under ten times. V is TRBV27 and J is TRBJ2-7; tentative D call: TRBD2 (5 bases). The V gene's germline CDR1 is MNHEY and CDR2 SMNVEV (reference sequence). The CDR3 is made up of 13 amino acids. V was clipped by 6 bases and J by 4 bases, with 13 bases between them. CDR3 DNA: TGTGCCAGCAGCCCGAGGGTTGGGTACGAGCAGTACTTC. This gives the protein CASSPRVGYEQYF.